This T cell receptor (beta chain) originates from a study of T cell repertoires in cytomegalovirus infection (dated by TCRdb to about 2019). Describing the broader study: The HLA type of each donor mattered for the analysis, because public TCR beta signatures pointed to carriage of CMV infection along with the matching HLA type. General study outcomes and caveats: Carriers of CMV infection plus the relevant HLA type were discriminated by the cumulative frequency of public TCR beta family members in the study cohort and in an independent roughly 400-donor cohort. In the ex vivo response, HLA-C-restricted CMV-specific TCR beta clonotypes were dominant, and in two of eight donors the single most frequent clonotype came from this HLA-C-restricted group.

Reads for this sample came from an Illumina HiSeq 1500. Using fastp trimming at Q25 and MiXCR clonotype assembly, TCRdb reanalyzed the public sequencing data and kept in-frame beta chains. Rows are combined by CDR3 protein, so each entry shows the most common genes and DNA. Here the sample has hundreds of thousands of distinct CDR3 sequences; about 11% occur a single time. Roughly 10% of the sample is in the top ten clones. Relative to germline, V is 8 bases shorter and J is 4 bases shorter, with 18 bases between their ends. The CDR1 and CDR2 encoded by the germline V gene are MDHEN and SYDVKM. CDR3 length: 15 amino acids, cysteine to phenylalanine. Just CDR3 DNA is preserved here, 45 bases in frame from base 1. A remark on this clonotype: Its antigen remains unidentified. No base quality values were provided; no much bigger clone lies one nucleotide off.

The specimen sequenced was PBMCs. This TCR was recovered from a human donor in good health (CMV status not recorded). Some clones in this sample may be carry-over from other donors' samples. The sequence links TRBV28 to TRBJ1-5; the D gene cannot be named for sure. The DNA reads as follows: TGTGCCAGCCTACCCCCTCCTAGGCGGAATCAGCCCCAGCATTTT. Translation gives CASLPPPRRNQPQHF. Where the CDR3 stops, the reference TRBV28 and TRBJ1-5 genes take over; the full variable domain is DVKVTQSSRYLVKRTGEKVFLECVQDMDHENMFWYRQDPGLGLRLIYFSYDVKMKEKGDIPEGYSVSREKKERFSLILESASTNQTSMYLCASLPPPRRNQPQHFGDGTRLSIL.